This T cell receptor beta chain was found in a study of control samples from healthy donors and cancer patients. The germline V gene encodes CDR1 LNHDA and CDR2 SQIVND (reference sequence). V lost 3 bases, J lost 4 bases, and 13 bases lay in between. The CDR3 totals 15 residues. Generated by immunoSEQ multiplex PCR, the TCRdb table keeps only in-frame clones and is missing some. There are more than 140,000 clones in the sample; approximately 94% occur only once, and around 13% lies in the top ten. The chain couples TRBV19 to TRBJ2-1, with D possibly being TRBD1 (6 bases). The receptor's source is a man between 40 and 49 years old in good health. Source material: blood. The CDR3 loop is CASSIQGQGYNEQFF. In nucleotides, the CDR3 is TGTGCCAGTAGTATTCAGGGGCAGGGTTACAATGAGCAGTTCTTC.